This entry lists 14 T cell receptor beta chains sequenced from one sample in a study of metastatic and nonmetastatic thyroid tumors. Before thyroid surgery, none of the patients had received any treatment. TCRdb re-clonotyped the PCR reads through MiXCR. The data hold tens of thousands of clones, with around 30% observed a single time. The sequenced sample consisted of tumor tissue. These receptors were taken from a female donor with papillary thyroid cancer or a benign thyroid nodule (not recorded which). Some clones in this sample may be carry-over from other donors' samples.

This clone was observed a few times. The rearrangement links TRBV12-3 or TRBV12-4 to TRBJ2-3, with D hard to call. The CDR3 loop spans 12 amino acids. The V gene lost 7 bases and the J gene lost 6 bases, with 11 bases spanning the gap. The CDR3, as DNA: TGTGCCAGCATCCAATCCCGTGATACGCAGTATTTT. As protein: CASIQSRDTQYF.

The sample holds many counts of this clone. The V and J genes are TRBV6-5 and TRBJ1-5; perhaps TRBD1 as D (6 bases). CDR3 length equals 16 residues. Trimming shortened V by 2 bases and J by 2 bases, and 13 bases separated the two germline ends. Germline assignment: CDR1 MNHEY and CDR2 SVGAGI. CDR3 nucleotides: TGTGCCAGCAGTTACCCACTAGGGGGGGGCAATCAGCCCCAGCATTTT. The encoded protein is CASSYPLGGGNQPQHF.

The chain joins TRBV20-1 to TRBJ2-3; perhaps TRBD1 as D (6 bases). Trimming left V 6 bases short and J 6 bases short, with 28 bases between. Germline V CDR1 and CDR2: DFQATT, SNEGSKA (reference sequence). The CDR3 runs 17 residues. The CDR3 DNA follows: TGCAGTGCCACCCGAACCCAGCGGACAGACTTTTTTGATACGCAGTATTTT. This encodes CSATRTQRTDFFDTQYF.

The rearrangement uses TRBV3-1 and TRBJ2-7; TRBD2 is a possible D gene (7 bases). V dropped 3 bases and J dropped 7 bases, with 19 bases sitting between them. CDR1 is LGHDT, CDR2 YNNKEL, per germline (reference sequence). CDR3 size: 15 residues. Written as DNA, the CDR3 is TGTGCCAGCAGCCAGGGTATTGCGGGGGCGGGGGAGCAGTACTTC. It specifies CASSQGIAGAGEQYF.

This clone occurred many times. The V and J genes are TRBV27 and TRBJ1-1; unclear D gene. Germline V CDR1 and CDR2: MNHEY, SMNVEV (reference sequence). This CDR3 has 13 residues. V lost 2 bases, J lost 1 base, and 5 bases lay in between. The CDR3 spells CASSLNWNTEAFF. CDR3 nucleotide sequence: TGTGCCAGCAGTTTAAATTGGAACACTGAAGCTTTCTTT.

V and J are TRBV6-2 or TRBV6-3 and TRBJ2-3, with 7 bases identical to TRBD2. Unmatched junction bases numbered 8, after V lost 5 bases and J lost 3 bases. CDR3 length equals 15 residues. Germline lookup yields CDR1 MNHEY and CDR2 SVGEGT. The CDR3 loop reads CASSDGGNYTDTQYF. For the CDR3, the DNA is TGTGCCAGCAGTGACGGGGGGAACTATACAGATACGCAGTATTTT.

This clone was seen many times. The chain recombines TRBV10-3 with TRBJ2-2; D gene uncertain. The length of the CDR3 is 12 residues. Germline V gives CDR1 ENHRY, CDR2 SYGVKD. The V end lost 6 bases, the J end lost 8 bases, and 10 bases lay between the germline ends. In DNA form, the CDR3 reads TGTGCCATCAGGGACGAGGCTGGGGAGCTGTTTTTT. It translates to CAIRDEAGELFF.

The CDR3 region is CASSLGWNYGYTF. The CDR3 nucleotides read TGTGCCAGCAGCTTAGGTTGGAACTATGGCTACACCTTC. The V call is TRBV7-8, the J call TRBJ1-2; D is unresolved. The CDR3 extends over 13 amino acids. V was cut by 1 base and J by 2 bases, with 5 bases left in between. CDR1 and CDR2 from the germline V gene are SGHVS and FQNEAQ.

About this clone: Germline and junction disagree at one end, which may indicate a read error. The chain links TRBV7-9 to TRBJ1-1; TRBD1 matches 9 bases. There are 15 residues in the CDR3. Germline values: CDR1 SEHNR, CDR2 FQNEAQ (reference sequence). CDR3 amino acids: CASSLRQGGNTEASF. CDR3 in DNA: TGTGCCAGCAGCTTAAGACAGGGGGGTAACACTGAAGCTTCCTTT.

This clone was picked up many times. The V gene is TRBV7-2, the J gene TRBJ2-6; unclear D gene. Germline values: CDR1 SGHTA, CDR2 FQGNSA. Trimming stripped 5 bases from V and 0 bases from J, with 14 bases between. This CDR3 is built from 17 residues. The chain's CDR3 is CASSKPDGNSGANVLTF. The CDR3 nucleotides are TGTGCCAGCAGCAAACCGGACGGCAACTCTGGGGCCAACGTCCTGACTTTC. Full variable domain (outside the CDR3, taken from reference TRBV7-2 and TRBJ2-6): GAGVSQSPSNKVTEKGKDVELRCDPISGHTALYWYRQSLGQGLEFLIYFQGNSAPDKSGLPSDRFSAERTGGSVSTLTIQRTQQEDSAVYLCASSKPDGNSGANVLTFGAGSRLTVL.

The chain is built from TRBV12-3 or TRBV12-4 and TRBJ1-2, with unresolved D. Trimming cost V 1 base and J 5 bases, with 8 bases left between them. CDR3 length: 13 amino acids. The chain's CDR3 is CASSLGLGYGYTF. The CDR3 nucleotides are TGTGCCAGCAGTTTAGGCTTGGGGTATGGCTACACCTTC.

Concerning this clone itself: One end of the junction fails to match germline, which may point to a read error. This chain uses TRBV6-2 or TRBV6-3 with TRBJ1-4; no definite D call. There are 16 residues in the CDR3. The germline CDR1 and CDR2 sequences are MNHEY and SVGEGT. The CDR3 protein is CASSYLRTGSNEELFF. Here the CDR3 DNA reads TGTGCCAGCAGTTATCTACGGACGGGGTCGAATGAAGAACTGTTTTTT.

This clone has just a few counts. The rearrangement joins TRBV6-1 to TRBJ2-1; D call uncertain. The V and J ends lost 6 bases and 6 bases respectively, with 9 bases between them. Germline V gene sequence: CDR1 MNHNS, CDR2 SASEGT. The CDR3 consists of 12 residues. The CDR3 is CASRKPRNEQFF. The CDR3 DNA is TGTGCCAGCAGGAAACCTCGCAATGAGCAGTTCTTC.

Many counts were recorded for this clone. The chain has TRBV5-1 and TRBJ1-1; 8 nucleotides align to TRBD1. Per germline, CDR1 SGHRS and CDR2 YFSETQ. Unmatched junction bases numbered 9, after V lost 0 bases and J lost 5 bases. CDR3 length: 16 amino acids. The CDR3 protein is CASSLEPDRVDTEAFF. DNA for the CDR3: TGCGCCAGCAGCTTGGAGCCGGACAGGGTGGATACTGAAGCTTTCTTT.